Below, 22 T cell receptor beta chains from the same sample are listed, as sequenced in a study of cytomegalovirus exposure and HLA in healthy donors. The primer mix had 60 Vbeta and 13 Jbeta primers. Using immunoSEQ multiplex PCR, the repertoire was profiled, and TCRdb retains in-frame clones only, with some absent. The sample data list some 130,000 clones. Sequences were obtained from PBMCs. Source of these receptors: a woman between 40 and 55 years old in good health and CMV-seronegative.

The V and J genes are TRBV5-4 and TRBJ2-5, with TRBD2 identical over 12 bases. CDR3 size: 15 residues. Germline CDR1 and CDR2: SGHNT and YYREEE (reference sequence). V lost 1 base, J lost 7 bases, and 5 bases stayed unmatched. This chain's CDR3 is CASSLSSGGARTQYF. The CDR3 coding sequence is TGTGCCAGCAGCTTGTCTAGCGGGGGGGCAAGGACCCAGTACTTC.

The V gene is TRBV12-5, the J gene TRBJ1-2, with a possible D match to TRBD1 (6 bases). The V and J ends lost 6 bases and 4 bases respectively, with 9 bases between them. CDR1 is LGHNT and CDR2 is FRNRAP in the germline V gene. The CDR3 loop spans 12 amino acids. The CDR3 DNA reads TGTGCTAGTGGCACGGACAGCTATGGCTACACCTTC. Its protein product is CASGTDSYGYTF.

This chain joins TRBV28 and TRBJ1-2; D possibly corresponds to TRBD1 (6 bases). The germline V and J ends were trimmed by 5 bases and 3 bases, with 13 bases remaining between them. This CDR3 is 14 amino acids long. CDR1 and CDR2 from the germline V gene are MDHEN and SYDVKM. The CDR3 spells CASSRQVFYYGYTF. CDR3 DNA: TGTGCCAGCAGTAGACAGGTCTTTTACTATGGCTACACCTTC.

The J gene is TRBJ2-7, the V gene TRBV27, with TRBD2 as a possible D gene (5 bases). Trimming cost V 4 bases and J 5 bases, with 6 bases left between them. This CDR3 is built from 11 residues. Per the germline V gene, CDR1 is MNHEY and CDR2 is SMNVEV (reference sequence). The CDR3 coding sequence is TGTGCCAGCAGTTCCGGGGACGAGCAGTACTTC. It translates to CASSSGDEQYF.

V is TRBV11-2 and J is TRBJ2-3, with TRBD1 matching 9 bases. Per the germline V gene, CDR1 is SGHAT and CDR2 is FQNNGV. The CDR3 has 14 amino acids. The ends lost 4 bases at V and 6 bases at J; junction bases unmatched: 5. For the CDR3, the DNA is TGTGCCAGCAGCTCCGGGACAGGGTACGATACGCAGTATTTT. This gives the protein CASSSGTGYDTQYF.

CDR3 region: CASSRGGSQETQYF. CDR3 in DNA: TGTGCCAGCAGCCGTGGGGGGTCGCAAGAGACCCAGTACTTC. The chain joins TRBV7-2 to TRBJ2-5; maybe TRBD2 (6 bases). V lost 5 bases to trimming and J lost 2 bases, with 12 bases between them. Germline CDR1 reads SGHTA; CDR2 reads FQGNSA. CDR3 length: 14 amino acids. The variable domain in full, with the rest retrieved from reference TRBV7-2 and TRBJ2-5, is GAGVSQSPSNKVTEKGKDVELRCDPISGHTALYWYRQSLGQGLEFLIYFQGNSAPDKSGLPSDRFSAERTGGSVSTLTIQRTQQEDSAVYLCASSRGGSQETQYFGPGTRLLVL.

The CDR3 DNA sequence: TGTGCCAGCAGTGAAATGGCCGCAACTAATGAAAAACTGTTTTTT. Translating it yields CASSEMAATNEKLFF. The chain combines TRBV25-1 with TRBJ1-4; D remains unclear. V was clipped by 2 bases and J by 0 bases, with 7 bases between them. Germline V lookup: CDR1 MGHDK, CDR2 SYGVNS. CDR3 length: 15 residues. Looking up the rest from reference TRBV25-1 and TRBJ1-4 gives the full variable domain: EADIYQTPRYLVIGTGKKITLECSQTMGHDKMYWYQQDPGMELHLIHYSYGVNSTEKGDLSSESTVSRIRTEHFPLTLESARPSHTSQYLCASSEMAATNEKLFFGSGTQLSVL.

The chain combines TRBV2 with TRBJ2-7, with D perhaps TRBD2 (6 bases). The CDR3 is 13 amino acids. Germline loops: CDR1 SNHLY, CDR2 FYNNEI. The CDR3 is CALGRQFSAEQYV. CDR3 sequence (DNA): TGTGCTCTTGGGAGGCAGTTTAGTGCCGAGCAGTACGTC.

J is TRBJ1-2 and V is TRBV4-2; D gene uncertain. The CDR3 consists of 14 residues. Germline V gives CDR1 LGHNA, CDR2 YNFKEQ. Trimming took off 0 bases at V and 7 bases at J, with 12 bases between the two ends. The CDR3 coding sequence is TGTGCCAGCAGCCAAGATACATTTCTTGGTGGCTACACCTTC. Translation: CASSQDTFLGGYTF.

The CDR3 sequence: CASSLGGTTNEKLFF. The CDR3 DNA reads TGTGCCAGCAGCTTGGGCGGGACGACTAATGAAAAACTGTTTTTT. The chain carries TRBV5-4 and TRBJ1-4; D is perhaps TRBD1 (5 bases). The V and J ends lost 0 bases and 2 bases respectively, with 8 bases between them. CDR1 is SGHNT and CDR2 is YYREEE in the germline V gene (reference sequence). The CDR3 loop spans 15 amino acids.

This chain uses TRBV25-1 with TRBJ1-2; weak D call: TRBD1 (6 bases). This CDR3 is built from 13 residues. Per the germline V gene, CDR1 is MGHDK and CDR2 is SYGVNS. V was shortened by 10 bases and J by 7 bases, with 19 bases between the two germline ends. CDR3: CATQPRDNTGYTF. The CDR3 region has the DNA TGTGCCACCCAACCCCGGGACAACACTGGCTACACCTTC.

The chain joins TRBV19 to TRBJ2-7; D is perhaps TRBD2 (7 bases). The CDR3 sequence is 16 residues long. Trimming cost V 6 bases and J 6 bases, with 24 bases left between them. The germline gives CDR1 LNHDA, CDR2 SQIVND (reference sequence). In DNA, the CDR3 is TGTGCCAGTAGCACGACCCCACTAGCGAGAGGGGGCGAGCAGTACTTC. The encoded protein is CASSTTPLARGGEQYF.

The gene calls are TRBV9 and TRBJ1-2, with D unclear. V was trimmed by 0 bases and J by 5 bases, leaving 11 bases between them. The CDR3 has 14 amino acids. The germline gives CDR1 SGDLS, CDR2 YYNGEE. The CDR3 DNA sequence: TGTGCCAGCAGCGTAGCTACAGAACCTTATGGCTACACCTTC. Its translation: CASSVATEPYGYTF.

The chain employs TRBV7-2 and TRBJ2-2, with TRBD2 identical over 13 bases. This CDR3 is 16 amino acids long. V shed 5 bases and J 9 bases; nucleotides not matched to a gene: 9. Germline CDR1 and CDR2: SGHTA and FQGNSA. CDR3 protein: CASSTRTSGGPRELFF. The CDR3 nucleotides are TGTGCCAGCAGCACCCGGACTAGCGGGGGCCCCCGGGAGCTGTTTTTT.

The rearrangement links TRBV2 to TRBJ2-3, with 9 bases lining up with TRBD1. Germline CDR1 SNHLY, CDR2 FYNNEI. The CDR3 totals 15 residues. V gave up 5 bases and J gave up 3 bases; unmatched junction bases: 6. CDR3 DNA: TGTGCCAGCAGTACACAGGGGGCTGAGACAGATACGCAGTATTTT. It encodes CASSTQGAETDTQYF.

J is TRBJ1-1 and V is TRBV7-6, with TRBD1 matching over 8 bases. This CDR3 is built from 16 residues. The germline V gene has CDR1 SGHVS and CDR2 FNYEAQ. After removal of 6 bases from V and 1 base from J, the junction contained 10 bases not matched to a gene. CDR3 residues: CASSKWTGQGNTEAFF. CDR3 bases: TGTGCCAGCAGTAAATGGACAGGGCAAGGGAACACTGAAGCTTTCTTT.

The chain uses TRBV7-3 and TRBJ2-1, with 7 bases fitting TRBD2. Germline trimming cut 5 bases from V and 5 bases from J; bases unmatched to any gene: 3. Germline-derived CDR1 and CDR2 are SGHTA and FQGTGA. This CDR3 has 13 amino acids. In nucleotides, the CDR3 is TGTGCCAGCAGCGGGGGGGGAAACAATGAGCAGTTCTTC. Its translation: CASSGGGNNEQFF.

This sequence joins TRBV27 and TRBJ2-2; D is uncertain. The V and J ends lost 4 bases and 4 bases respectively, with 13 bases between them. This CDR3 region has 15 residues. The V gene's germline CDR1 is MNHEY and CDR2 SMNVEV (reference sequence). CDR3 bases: TGTGCCAGCAGTTCGCCCGTCAGTGGCACCGGGGAGCTGTTTTTT. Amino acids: CASSSPVSGTGELFF.

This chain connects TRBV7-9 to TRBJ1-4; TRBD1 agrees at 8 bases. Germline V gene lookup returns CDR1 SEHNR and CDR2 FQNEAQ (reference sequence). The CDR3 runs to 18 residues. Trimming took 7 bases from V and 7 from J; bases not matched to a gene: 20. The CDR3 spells CASNPLGAGGRGREKLFF. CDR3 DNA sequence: TGTGCCAGCAACCCCTTAGGGGCAGGGGGCCGAGGTCGTGAAAAACTGTTTTTT.

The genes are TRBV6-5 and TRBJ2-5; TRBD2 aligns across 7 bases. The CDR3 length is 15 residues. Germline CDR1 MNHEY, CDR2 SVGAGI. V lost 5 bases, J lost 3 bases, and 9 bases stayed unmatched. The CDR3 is CASSGSDGRKETQYF. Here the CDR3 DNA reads TGTGCCAGCAGTGGATCGGACGGGAGGAAAGAGACCCAGTACTTC.

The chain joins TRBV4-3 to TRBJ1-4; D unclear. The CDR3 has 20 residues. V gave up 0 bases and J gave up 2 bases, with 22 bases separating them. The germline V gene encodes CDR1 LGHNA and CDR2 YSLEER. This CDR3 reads CASSQDWYGGVAGTNEKLFF. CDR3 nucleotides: TGCGCCAGCAGCCAAGATTGGTACGGCGGAGTAGCTGGTACTAATGAAAAACTGTTTTTT.

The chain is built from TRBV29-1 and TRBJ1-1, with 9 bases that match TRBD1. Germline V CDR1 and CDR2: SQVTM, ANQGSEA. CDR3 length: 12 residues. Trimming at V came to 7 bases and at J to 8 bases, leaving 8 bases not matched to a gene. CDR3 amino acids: CSGGTGSREAFF. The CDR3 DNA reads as TGCAGCGGTGGGACAGGGAGCAGGGAAGCTTTCTTT.